This T cell receptor (beta chain) was recorded in a study of cytomegalovirus exposure and HLA in healthy donors. A remark on this clone: The antigen is not known.

CDR3 length: 15 residues. Germline V CDR1 and CDR2: ENHRY, SYGVKD. Trimming took 6 bases from V and 0 from J, leaving 13 bases between them. Study-level findings and limits: Earlier analysis yielded a pattern in which most TCR beta V segments were productive about 90% or about 30% of the time.

A multiplex PCR was run with 60 Vbeta primers and 13 Jbeta primers. Method: immunoSEQ multiplex PCR; TCRdb's copy keeps in-frame clones and lacks some. The sample has more than 150,000 clones, roughly 87% seen once. The TCR was taken from a girl under three years old in good health and CMV-seronegative. The chain combines TRBV10-3 with TRBJ2-3, with TRBD1 as a possible D gene (7 bases). The specimen sequenced was PBMCs. The CDR3 bases are TGTGCCATCAGATCAGGGGGGTCTAGCACAGATACGCAGTATTTT. It yields the protein CAIRSGGSSTDTQYF.